One and the same sample provided the 29 T cell receptor beta chains below, sequenced in a study of post-analysis software for immune sequencing data. Study results and caveats: TRBV5-6, TRBV5-1 and TRBV20-1 belonged to a set of roughly 5 TRBV segments that were more frequent in patients than controls.

Unique molecular identifiers featured in each of the TCR beta cDNA libraries. Using its own MiXCR run on the PCR reads, TCRdb lists one record per CDR3 protein. Counted here are some 700,000 distinct CDR3 sequences, approximately 59% occurring once; the ten biggest clones make up approximately 10%. These TCRs' antigens remain unknown. Input material: blood. These receptors all come from a girl aged 2-10 years with multiple sclerosis.

The chain combines TRBV4-2 with TRBJ2-3; D gene uncertain. CDR1 and CDR2 (germline): LGHNA, YNFKEQ. V lost 0 bases, J lost 5 bases, and 3 bases lay in between. The CDR3 sequence is 12 residues long. The DNA of the CDR3 is TGTGCCAGCAGCCAAGAGGTAGATACGCAGTATTTT. This codes for CASSQEVDTQYF.

The J gene is TRBJ2-2, the V gene TRBV29-1, with D perhaps TRBD2 (6 bases). Germline loops: CDR1 SQVTM, CDR2 ANQGSEA. V was trimmed by 2 bases and J by 7 bases, leaving 8 bases between them. The CDR3 spans 12 residues. CDR3 bases: TGCAGCGTTGAACTCGGGAGCGGGGAGCTGTTTTTT. Protein: CSVELGSGELFF.

The genes are TRBV10-2 and TRBJ2-1, with no clear D. Germline CDR1 reads WSHSY; CDR2 reads SAAADI. The CDR3 loop spans 15 amino acids. V was trimmed by 0 bases and J by 11 bases, leaving 17 bases between them. The CDR3 DNA is TGCGCCAGCAGTGAGTCGTCGGGCCTGCTGGGGAAGCAGTTCTTC. As protein: CASSESSGLLGKQFF.

V and J are TRBV20-1 and TRBJ2-1; D unclear. V lost 5 bases and J 11 bases, leaving 28 bases between the germline ends. The CDR3 is 16 amino acids. Germline V lookup: CDR1 DFQATT, CDR2 SNEGSKA (reference sequence). As DNA, the CDR3 is TGCAGTGCTGCTTTTCGGAACACAACCTCTAAAATTCAGCAGTTCTTC. It encodes CSAAFRNTTSKIQQFF.

J is TRBJ2-3 and V is TRBV10-3; 7 nucleotides line up with TRBD1. The J segment lost 2 bases and the V segment lost 6 bases, leaving 26 bases of the junction unmatched. Germline V CDR1 and CDR2: ENHRY, SYGVKD. The CDR3 extends over 21 amino acids. The CDR3 protein is CAISAPGQGVGLGIYTDTQYF. The CDR3 region has the DNA TGTGCCATCAGCGCCCCGGGGCAGGGGGTAGGACTCGGCATTTACACAGATACGCAGTATTTT.

The chain recombines TRBV10-3 with TRBJ1-2; possibly TRBD1 for D (6 bases). Germline assignment: CDR1 ENHRY and CDR2 SYGVKD. V dropped 2 bases and J dropped 6 bases, with 10 bases sitting between them. This CDR3 region has 13 residues. CDR3 in amino acids: CAISEQEGDGYTF. The CDR3 coding sequence is TGTGCCATCAGTGAGCAAGAGGGGGATGGCTACACCTTC.

This clonotype has only a few counts. The chain is built from TRBV20-1 and TRBJ2-7; D is perhaps TRBD2 (5 bases). V lost 3 bases, J lost 7 bases, and 22 bases lay in between. This CDR3 has 15 residues. In germline, CDR1 is DFQATT, CDR2 SNEGSKA (reference sequence). CDR3 sequence: CSASSPIGETREQYF. CDR3 sequence (DNA): TGCAGTGCTAGCTCCCCCATCGGGGAAACGAGGGAGCAGTACTTC.

J is TRBJ2-3 and V is TRBV20-1, with D perhaps being TRBD1 or TRBD2 (6 bases each). CDR1 is DFQATT, CDR2 SNEGSKA, per germline (reference sequence). CDR3 length: 12 amino acids. V dropped 4 bases and J dropped 6 bases, with 11 bases sitting between them. The CDR3 coding sequence is TGCAGTGCTAAGGGGGGCGTTGATACGCAGTATTTT. Protein: CSAKGGVDTQYF.

V usage is TRBV7-2 and J usage is TRBJ2-6, with D hard to call. This CDR3 has 14 amino acids. Germline CDR1 is SGHTA and CDR2 is FQGNSA. The V end lost 7 bases, the J end lost 0 bases, and 7 bases lay between the germline ends. CDR3 nucleotides: TGTGCCAGCACCCTAGGCTCTGGGGCCAACGTCCTGACTTTC. This gives the protein CASTLGSGANVLTF.

The sample holds one count of this clonotype. The chain couples TRBV29-1 to TRBJ2-1, with 7 bases fitting TRBD1. This CDR3 contains 12 residues. V lost 6 bases and J lost 6; bases outside the gene matches: 5. The germline CDR1 and CDR2 sequences are SQVTM and ANQGSEA. CDR3 bases: TGCAGCGTGCTCCGGGACAGCAATGAGCAGTTCTTC. It codes for CSVLRDSNEQFF.

This clonotype was seen more than once but under ten times. At one end the junction does not follow the germline gene, possibly because of a read error. The chain has TRBV7-2 and TRBJ2-3; a possible D gene is TRBD2 (6 bases). Looked up from germline, CDR1 is SGHTA and CDR2 is FQGNSA. The CDR3 has 13 amino acids. The CDR3 loop reads CASSSGRDPTRYF. CDR3 coding DNA: TGTGCCAGCAGCTCCGGGAGAGACCCAACGCGGTATTTT.

This clonotype was picked up a small number of times. The chain has TRBV12-3 or TRBV12-4 and TRBJ2-1, with 8 bases aligning to TRBD1. V dropped 8 bases and J dropped 4; count of bases not matched to a gene: 4. The CDR3 covers 13 residues. The CDR3 region has the DNA TGTGCCAGCTGGACAGGGACATACAATGAGCAGTTCTTC. Encoded protein: CASWTGTYNEQFF.

Here the CDR3 reads CASSLTRIGVRDTQYF. The DNA for the CDR3 is TGTGCCAGCAGCTTAACCAGGATTGGCGTGAGAGATACGCAGTATTTT. J is TRBJ2-3 and V is TRBV7-8, with D unclear. The V end lost 2 bases, the J end lost 5 bases, and 17 bases lay between the germline ends. The germline gives CDR1 SGHVS, CDR2 FQNEAQ. The CDR3 extends over 16 amino acids.

This chain connects TRBV12-3 or TRBV12-4 to TRBJ2-1; D remains unclear. V was shortened by 6 bases and J by 10 bases, with 19 bases between the two germline ends. The CDR3 extends over 14 amino acids. DNA for the CDR3: TGTGCCAGCAGACCTCTGGGCGGCGAGGAGGAGCAGTTCTTC. Residues: CASRPLGGEEEQFF.

As regards this clonotype: A junction boundary mismatches the germline segment, possibly from a read error. The chain uses TRBV12-3 or TRBV12-4 and TRBJ2-3, with 10 bases aligning to TRBD2. The CDR3 extends over 15 amino acids. The CDR3 DNA reads as TGTGCCAGCAGTCGAGAGCGGGGGGGCTTGGATACGCAATATTTT. Amino acids: CASSRERGGLDTQYF.

The chain combines TRBV6-6 with TRBJ1-1; D possibly corresponds to TRBD1 (5 bases). V lost 3 bases to trimming and J lost 7 bases, with 9 bases between them. Germline V CDR1 and CDR2: MNHNY, SVGAGI (reference sequence). This CDR3 is built from 12 residues. The CDR3 DNA is TGTGCCAGCAGTTATCAGGGTTTTGAAGCTTTCTTT. This codes for CASSYQGFEAFF.

This rearrangement joins TRBV25-1 to TRBJ2-7, with D possibly matching TRBD2 (6 bases). V gave up 4 bases and J gave up 2 bases, with 12 bases separating them. The CDR3 has 14 residues. CDR1 and CDR2 from the germline V gene are MGHDK and SYGVNS. The DNA for the CDR3 is TGTGCCAGCAGTGCCCCGGGACTCACCTACGAGCAGTACTTC. It codes for CASSAPGLTYEQYF.

The rearrangement joins TRBV10-3 to TRBJ1-6; a weak D match, TRBD1 (5 bases). The CDR3 has 16 residues. V was clipped by 6 bases and J by 0 bases, with 12 bases between them. CDR1 is ENHRY, CDR2 SYGVKD, per germline. CDR3 sequence reads: CAISVGESSYNSPLHF. The CDR3 DNA reads as TGTGCCATCAGCGTAGGGGAGAGCTCCTATAATTCACCCCTCCACTTT.

The J gene is TRBJ2-1, the V gene TRBV7-2, with TRBD2 matching 7 bases. V gave up 2 bases and J gave up 9 bases; unmatched junction bases: 4. The length of the CDR3 is 13 residues. CDR1 and CDR2 (germline): SGHTA, FQGNSA. The chain's CDR3 is CASSLFGRGEQFF. In DNA, the CDR3 is TGTGCCAGCAGCTTATTTGGGAGGGGTGAGCAGTTCTTC.

A word on this clonotype: A junction end diverges from the germline sequence, so it may reflect a read error. The genes are TRBV28 and TRBJ1-1, with 10 bases identical to TRBD1. The CDR3 sequence is 16 residues long. Germline V gene sequence: CDR1 MDHEN, CDR2 SYDVKM. The CDR3 region has the DNA TGCGCCAGCAGTGAACCGGGACAGGGGACCTACACTGAAGCTTTCTTT. It specifies CASSEPGQGTYTEAFF.

CDR3 sequence: CASSHSEFGETLFF. CDR3 nucleotide sequence: TGTGCCAGCAGCCATTCAGAATTTGGTGAAACCCTGTTTTTT. V gene TRBV27 combines with J gene TRBJ1-4; no firm D call. V was cut by 6 bases and J by 14 bases, with 22 bases left in between. The CDR3 is 14 residues long. CDR1 and CDR2 (germline): MNHEY, SMNVEV (reference sequence).

This rearrangement joins TRBV6-1 to TRBJ2-1, with 7 bases aligning to TRBD1. Germline-derived CDR1 and CDR2 are MNHNS and SASEGT. The CDR3 is made up of 15 amino acids. V dropped 2 bases and J dropped 2; count of bases not matched to a gene: 3. The CDR3 DNA follows: TGTGCCAGCAGTGAAACAGGGGAAGCCTACAATGAGCAGTTCTTC. This sequence encodes CASSETGEAYNEQFF.

This clonotype was found a few times. V usage is TRBV6-5 and J usage is TRBJ2-1, with 9 bases matching TRBD2. Germline assignment: CDR1 MNHEY and CDR2 SVGAGI. V lost 5 bases and J lost 6; bases outside the gene matches: 8. There are 15 residues in the CDR3. CDR3 nucleotide sequence: TGTGCCAGCAGTCCCCTAGCGGGGAACTCCAATGAGCAGTTCTTC. As protein: CASSPLAGNSNEQFF.

J is TRBJ2-5 and V is TRBV24-1, with 7 positions matching TRBD1. V trimming: 3 bases; J trimming: 5 bases; junction bases outside the gene matches: 5. From germline, CDR1 is KGHDR and CDR2 SFDVKD. This CDR3 comprises 14 residues. DNA for the CDR3: TGTGCCACCAGTGATCGACAGGGACGCGAGACCCAGTACTTC. The encoded protein is CATSDRQGRETQYF.

The chain joins TRBV24-1 to TRBJ1-1, with D uncertain. The V end lost 6 bases, the J end lost 4 bases, and 11 bases lay between the germline ends. This CDR3 is 13 amino acids long. Per germline, CDR1 KGHDR and CDR2 SFDVKD. The CDR3 region is CATSRDKGTEAFF. CDR3 in DNA: TGTGCCACCAGTAGGGATAAGGGCACTGAAGCTTTCTTT.

V is TRBV27 and J is TRBJ2-1; D possibly uses TRBD1 or TRBD2 (5 bases each). V lost 2 bases and J 5 bases, leaving 7 bases between the germline ends. This CDR3 region has 13 residues. Germline lookup yields CDR1 MNHEY and CDR2 SMNVEV (reference sequence). The CDR3, as DNA: TGTGCCAGCAGTTTAGGGACCCACAATGAGCAGTTCTTC. Amino acids: CASSLGTHNEQFF.

The chain recombines TRBV20-1 with TRBJ2-1; the D gene is possibly TRBD1 (5 bases). Germline CDR1 DFQATT, CDR2 SNEGSKA (reference sequence). Trimming cost V 5 bases and J 0 bases, with 11 bases left between them. CDR3 length equals 14 residues. The CDR3 loop is CSAHRISSYNEQFF. Written as DNA, the CDR3 is TGCAGTGCTCACAGGATTAGCTCCTACAATGAGCAGTTCTTC.

This clonotype appeared a few times. The chain joins TRBV24-1 to TRBJ2-3; 8 bases map to TRBD1. CDR1 is KGHDR and CDR2 is SFDVKD in the germline V gene. Losses at the gene ends were 4 bases for V and 3 bases for J; bases not matched to a gene: 11. CDR3 length: 17 amino acids. The chain's CDR3 is CATSDPTPGQGTDTQYF. Written as DNA, the CDR3 is TGTGCCACCAGTGACCCCACCCCCGGACAGGGTACAGATACGCAGTATTTT.

The table lists this clonotype with a count of one. The chain combines TRBV6-5 with TRBJ1-6; D unclear. Germline CDR1 MNHEY, CDR2 SVGAGI. Trimming stripped 2 bases from V and 10 bases from J, with 12 bases between. CDR3 length: 14 amino acids. As DNA, the CDR3 is TGTGCCAGCAGTTACGACCGGAGAGGGTCACCCCTCCACTTT. Encoded protein: CASSYDRRGSPLHF.